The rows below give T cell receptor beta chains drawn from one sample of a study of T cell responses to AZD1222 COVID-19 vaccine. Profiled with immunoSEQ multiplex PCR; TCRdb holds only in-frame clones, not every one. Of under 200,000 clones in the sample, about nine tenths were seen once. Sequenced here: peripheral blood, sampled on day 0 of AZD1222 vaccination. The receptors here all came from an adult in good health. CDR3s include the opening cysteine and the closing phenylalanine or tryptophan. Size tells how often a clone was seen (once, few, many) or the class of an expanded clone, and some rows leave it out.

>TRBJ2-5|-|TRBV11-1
CASSLNRGLRETQYF
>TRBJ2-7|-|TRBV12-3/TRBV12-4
CASSRGQGYEQYF
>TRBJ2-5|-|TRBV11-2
CASSPGETQYF
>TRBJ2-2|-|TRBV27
CASSARGRTGELFF
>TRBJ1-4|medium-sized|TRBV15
CATSRDFGAGNEKLFF
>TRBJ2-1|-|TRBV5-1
CASSQDRRSYNEQFF
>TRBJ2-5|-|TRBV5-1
CASALWTGQETQYF
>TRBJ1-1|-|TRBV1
CTSSPTTGWNPEAFF
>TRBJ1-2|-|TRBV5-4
CASSPGTGDGYTF
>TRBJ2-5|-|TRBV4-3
CASSQSLSAGTQETQYF
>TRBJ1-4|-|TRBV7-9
CASSSLGTNEKLFF
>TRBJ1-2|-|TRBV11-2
CASSLTGADYGYTF
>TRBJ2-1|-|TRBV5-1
CASSLGQGERNEQFF
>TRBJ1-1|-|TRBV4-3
CASSQETTGNTEAFF
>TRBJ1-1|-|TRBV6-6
CASSLGGGGSAVHTEAFF
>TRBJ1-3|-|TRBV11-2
CASSLDLSSGNTIYF
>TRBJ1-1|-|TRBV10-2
CASSGQGAQSEAFF
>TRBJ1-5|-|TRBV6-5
CASMQGNQPQHF
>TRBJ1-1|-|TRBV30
CAWSEWNRGLTEAFF
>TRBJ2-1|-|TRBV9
CASSPEGGRYNEQFF
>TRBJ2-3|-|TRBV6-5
CASSRVGGPQDTQYF
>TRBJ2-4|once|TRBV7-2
CASSLGQGAKNIQYF
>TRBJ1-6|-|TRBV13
CASSRTADAPLHF
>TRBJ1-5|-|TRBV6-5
CASNRDRGVQPQHF
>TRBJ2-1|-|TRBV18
CASSPGQGYNEQFF
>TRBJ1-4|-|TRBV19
CASSIEAATNEKLFF
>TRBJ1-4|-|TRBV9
CASSGSGTNEKLFF
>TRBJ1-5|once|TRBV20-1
CSARGDDLQHF
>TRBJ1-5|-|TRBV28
CASSLGGQGDQPQHF
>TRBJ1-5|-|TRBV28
CASREGVQPQHF
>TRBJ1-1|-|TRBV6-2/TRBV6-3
CASSVMNTEAFF
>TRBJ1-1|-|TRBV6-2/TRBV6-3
CASSAGEDLNTEAFF
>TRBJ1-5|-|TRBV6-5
CASNNRGYNQPQHF
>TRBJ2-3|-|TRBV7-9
CASSSPQIGEYF
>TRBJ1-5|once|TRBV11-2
CASSLGPYQPQHF
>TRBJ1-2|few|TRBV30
CAWNTGGYNYGYTF
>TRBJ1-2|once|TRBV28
CASSLEEGGYTF
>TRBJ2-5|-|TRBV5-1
CASSLSGDSETQYF
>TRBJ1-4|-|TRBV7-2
CASSLTALPGEKLFF
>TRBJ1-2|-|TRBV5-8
CASGTGGQNYGYTF
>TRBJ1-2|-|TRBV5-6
CASSGGRGVYGHTF
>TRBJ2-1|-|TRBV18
CASSPSLSGGPYNEQFF
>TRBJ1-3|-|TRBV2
CASSGTGNSGNTIYF
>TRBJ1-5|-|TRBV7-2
CASSSFSSNQPQHF
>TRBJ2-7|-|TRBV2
CASTRENGYEQYF
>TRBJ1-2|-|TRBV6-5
CASRWGPQAGYTF
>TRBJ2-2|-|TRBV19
CASSSLSTNTGELFF
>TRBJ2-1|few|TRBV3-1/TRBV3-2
CASSYGLAGSNEQFF
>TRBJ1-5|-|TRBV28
CASSGKQGPQHF
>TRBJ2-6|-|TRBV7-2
CASSLPTGSGANVLTF
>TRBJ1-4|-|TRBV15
CATSVQLATNEKLFF
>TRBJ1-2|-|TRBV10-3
CAISGLGGSRNYGYTF
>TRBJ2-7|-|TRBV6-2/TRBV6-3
CASSYGQLDEQYF